A selection of T cell receptor beta chains follows, all from one sample in a study of shared clonotypes between healthy human individuals. Profiling relied on immunoSEQ multiplex PCR, and the TCRdb table lists in-frame clones only, not all of them. The sample shows about 500,000 clones, around 77% of them seen only once. The sample taken for sequencing was PBMCs. The receptors stem from a woman aged 40 to 50 in good health. Some clones in this sample may be carry-over from other donors' samples. CDR3s include the opening cysteine and the closing phenylalanine or tryptophan. Fields, in order: CDR3 protein, J gene, V gene, clone size. Some rows have no size entry. The others give once, few or many, or a class for an expanded clone.

CDR3: CASSVSMNTEAFF; J: TRBJ1-1; V: TRBV6-4; size: .
CDR3: CASTPQDTDTQYF; J: TRBJ2-3; V: TRBV5-4; size: .
CDR3: CASSTGRKQETQYF; J: TRBJ2-5; V: TRBV19; size: .
CDR3: CASSPDISPNTIYF; J: TRBJ1-3; V: TRBV7-9; size: few
CDR3: CASTNPTDTQYF; J: TRBJ2-3; V: TRBV7-6; size: .
CDR3: CASSPSIGGELSNYGYTF; J: TRBJ1-2; V: TRBV4-1; size: .
CDR3: CASSDGTEGGELFF; J: TRBJ2-2; V: TRBV6-4; size: .
CDR3: CAWSRSGRAGANVLTF; J: TRBJ2-6; V: TRBV30; size: .
CDR3: CASSLDWPTPEQYF; J: TRBJ2-7; V: TRBV11-2; size: .
CDR3: CAISEHSPGLAGDKSSYEQYF; J: TRBJ2-7; V: TRBV10-3; size: .
CDR3: CASSPSMARGVYNEQFF; J: TRBJ2-1; V: TRBV4-3; size: .
CDR3: CASNKKGREKLFF; J: TRBJ1-4; V: TRBV6-7; size: .
CDR3: CASSLALGTSGFSF; J: TRBJ2-7; V: TRBV7-2; size: once
CDR3: CASSPRTNQETQYF; J: TRBJ2-5; V: TRBV18; size: .
CDR3: CASSRLTRPVPNEQFF; J: TRBJ2-1; V: TRBV19; size: once
CDR3: CASSPGGGVPEAFF; J: TRBJ1-1; V: TRBV18; size: once
CDR3: CASSQGGRVSTDTQYF; J: TRBJ2-3; V: TRBV4-3; size: .
CDR3: CASSQGLAGPRSYNEQFF; J: TRBJ2-1; V: TRBV7-9; size: once
CDR3: CASWTSGRAGEQYF; J: TRBJ2-7; V: TRBV6-1; size: .
CDR3: CASSFWGAITSTDTQYF; J: TRBJ2-3; V: TRBV27; size: .
CDR3: CASRSTGDNEQFF; J: TRBJ2-1; V: TRBV27; size: .
CDR3: CASSLEAGEQYF; J: TRBJ2-7; V: TRBV7-2; size: .
CDR3: CATQKGNTGELFF; J: TRBJ2-2; V: TRBV28; size: .
CDR3: CASSVLDYTDTQYF; J: TRBJ2-3; V: TRBV9; size: .
CDR3: CSAHQPRGNTEAFF; J: TRBJ1-1; V: TRBV29-1; size: .
CDR3: CASSLAFSGGGEYF; J: TRBJ2-5; V: TRBV7-2; size: .
CDR3: CASSLTLGSGNQFF; J: TRBJ2-1; V: TRBV7-3; size: .
CDR3: CAWRTRGSYEQYF; J: TRBJ2-7; V: TRBV30; size: .
CDR3: CASSFSWVTSGSEETQYF; J: TRBJ2-5; V: TRBV7-8; size: .
CDR3: CASSALTGDGELFF; J: TRBJ2-2; V: TRBV19; size: many
CDR3: CASSLIDTAEQYF; J: TRBJ2-7; V: TRBV27; size: few
CDR3: CASSRLGEGEYF; J: TRBJ2-7; V: TRBV7-2; size: .
CDR3: CASSLNRNSYEQYF; J: TRBJ2-7; V: TRBV7-3; size: .
CDR3: CASSESYGYTF; J: TRBJ1-2; V: TRBV2; size: .
CDR3: CASSDPGQGIYGYTF; J: TRBJ1-2; V: TRBV6-1; size: .
CDR3: CASSQQQGGSSSTDTQYF; J: TRBJ2-3; V: TRBV4-2; size: few
CDR3: CASWIYGNTGELFF; J: TRBJ2-2; V: TRBV13; size: few
CDR3: CASSGQGNNSPLHF; J: TRBJ1-6; V: TRBV28; size: .
CDR3: CASSAAGRDEQFF; J: TRBJ2-1; V: TRBV5-6; size: .
CDR3: CSVEDRWEQFF; J: TRBJ2-1; V: TRBV29-1; size: .
CDR3: CASSPQTATGDLQYF; J: TRBJ2-4; V: TRBV4-1; size: .
CDR3: CASRDWRGATDTQYF; J: TRBJ2-3; V: TRBV28; size: .
CDR3: CASSPRTGPYEQYF; J: TRBJ2-7; V: TRBV7-8; size: .
CDR3: CASSQGSTGVYGYTF; J: TRBJ1-2; V: TRBV14; size: .
CDR3: CASSNMRVVGNIQYF; J: TRBJ2-4; V: TRBV19; size: .
CDR3: CASSDAGRIHGYTF; J: TRBJ1-2; V: TRBV25-1; size: .
CDR3: CASSVGSTARNNEQFF; J: TRBJ2-1; V: TRBV9; size: .
CDR3: CASSFTLAGAGTGELFF; J: TRBJ2-2; V: TRBV11-2; size: .
CDR3: CASSLGLAGLADTQYF; J: TRBJ2-3; V: TRBV7-3; size: .
CDR3: CASSPQTGSYEQYF; J: TRBJ2-7; V: TRBV5-5; size: .
CDR3: CAGNRERSTEAFF; J: TRBJ1-1; V: TRBV30; size: .
CDR3: CASSLGSRGPYEQYF; J: .; V: TRBV11-2; size: few
CDR3: CASSFRENNEKLFF; J: TRBJ1-4; V: TRBV5-1; size: .